The table lists the clone carrying this T cell receptor (beta chain) with a few counts. Its specificity is unknown. This sample is part of a study of cytomegalovirus exposure and HLA in healthy donors. Study-level findings and limits: Later work associated roughly 17,000 TCR beta sequences with HLA alleles at 0.05 false discovery rate. HLA restriction was apparent for most CMV-associated TCR beta chains in a later analysis.

CDR3 length equals 13 residues. Looked up from germline, CDR1 is MDHEN and CDR2 is SYDVKM. V lost 8 bases and J lost 2; bases outside the gene matches: 6. The PCR contained 60 Vbeta and 13 Jbeta primers. The assay was immunoSEQ multiplex PCR, and TCRdb's table has in-frame clones only and misses some. The sample shows tens of thousands of clones, approximately 70% of them seen only once. This clonotype originated in a male donor in good health and CMV-seropositive. The V call is TRBV28, the J call TRBJ2-7; 7 bases match TRBD1. Sequences were obtained from PBMCs. The CDR3 nucleotides are TGTGCCAGCGTCGACAGGGCGCCCTACGAGCAGTACTTC. Amino acids: CASVDRAPYEQYF. Variable domain in full (rest from reference TRBV28 and TRBJ2-7): DVKVTQSSRYLVKRTGEKVFLECVQDMDHENMFWYRQDPGLGLRLIYFSYDVKMKEKGDIPEGYSVSREKKERFSLILESASTNQTSMYLCASVDRAPYEQYFGPGTRLTVT.